The rows below give T cell receptor beta chains drawn from one sample of a study of T cell responses to AZD1222 COVID-19 vaccine. Repertoires were generated with immunoSEQ multiplex PCR, while TCRdb's copy carries only in-frame clones and drops some. The sample holds about 160,000 clones, 88% seen once. The sequenced sample was peripheral blood, obtained 28 days after the second AZD1222 dose. All receptors come from an adult who received the AZD1222 COVID-19 vaccine. CDR3s include the opening cysteine and the closing phenylalanine or tryptophan. D genes are given only for firm matches. Size is omitted from some rows. Given values are once, few, many or a class for expanded clones.

J	D	size	V	CDR3	DNA
TRBJ1-1	NA	NA	TRBV12-3/TRBV12-4	CASSQGTEAFF	TGTGCCAGCAGCCAAGGGACTGAAGCTTTCTTT
TRBJ1-1	NA	NA	TRBV4-3	CASSHRTGNTEAFF	TGCGCCAGCAGCCATCGGACGGGGAACACTGAAGCTTTCTTT
TRBJ2-1	NA	NA	TRBV7-9	CASSFGEVAYNEQFF	TGTGCCAGCAGCTTCGGCGAGGTCGCCTACAATGAGCAGTTCTTC
TRBJ1-1	TRBD1	NA	TRBV5-1	CASSLARGPRNTEAFF	TGCGCCAGCAGCTTGGCCAGGGGGCCAAGGAACACTGAAGCTTTCTTT
TRBJ2-2	NA	NA	TRBV10-1	CASSEAQGTGELFF	TGCGCCAGCAGTGAAGCCCAGGGCACCGGGGAGCTGTTTTTT
TRBJ1-6	TRBD1	NA	TRBV7-3	CASSVTGTVGNSPLHF	TGTGCCAGCAGCGTAACCGGGACAGTAGGCAATTCACCCCTCCACTTT
TRBJ1-6	NA	NA	TRBV27	CASRLMDSSYNSPLHF	TGTGCCAGCAGACTGATGGACAGCTCCTATAATTCACCCCTCCACTTT
TRBJ1-1	NA	NA	TRBV18	CASSPQGTNTEAFF	TGTGCCAGCTCACCCCAGGGTACGAACACTGAAGCTTTCTTT
TRBJ1-1	NA	NA	TRBV7-9	CASSLLGYEAFF	TGTGCCAGCAGCTTACTAGGTTATGAAGCTTTCTTT
TRBJ2-7	TRBD1	NA	TRBV6-5	CATTKSRDSSYEQYF	TGTGCCACCACCAAGTCCCGGGACAGTTCCTACGAGCAGTACTTC
TRBJ1-3	NA	NA	TRBV19	CASSIAGAGGNTIYF	TGTGCCAGTAGTATCGCAGGGGCTGGTGGAAACACCATATATTTT
TRBJ2-3	TRBD2	NA	TRBV15	CATSTAGASTDTQYF	TGTGCCACCAGCACAGCGGGGGCTAGCACAGATACGCAGTATTTT
TRBJ1-2	NA	NA	TRBV15	CATSREFGGYGYTF	TGTGCCACCAGCAGAGAATTCGGGGGTTATGGCTACACCTTC
TRBJ1-2	NA	NA	TRBV10-3	CAISESVGWSYTF	TGTGCCATCAGTGAGTCCGTGGGTTGGAGCTACACCTTC
TRBJ1-2	TRBD1	NA	TRBV6-1	CASSETSGTGDYGYTF	TGTGCCAGCAGTGAAACGTCCGGGACAGGGGACTATGGCTACACCTTC
TRBJ1-5	NA	NA	TRBV7-9	CASSHSDQPQHF	TGTGCCAGCAGCCACTCAGATCAGCCCCAGCATTTT
TRBJ1-1	NA	once	TRBV3-1/TRBV3-2	CASSQDLGGRGTEAFF	TGTGCCAGCAGCCAAGATTTGGGAGGTCGGGGAACTGAAGCTTTCTTT
TRBJ1-5	NA	NA	TRBV19	CASSQSPGVNQPQHF	TGTGCCAGTAGTCAGAGCCCGGGAGTCAATCAGCCCCAGCATTTT
TRBJ1-2	NA	NA	TRBV9	CASSVGDGRYGYTF	TGTGCCAGCAGCGTAGGGGACGGCCGCTATGGCTACACCTTC
TRBJ1-2	NA	NA	TRBV4-3	CASSLGAGLDYGYTF	TGCGCCAGCAGCCTAGGGGCGGGGTTAGACTATGGCTACACCTTC
TRBJ1-3	NA	NA	TRBV6-5	CASSWVSPGNTIYF	TGTGCCAGCAGTTGGGTCTCGCCTGGAAACACCATATATTTT
TRBJ1-1	NA	once	TRBV19	CASKLQGLRGSTEAFF	TGTGCCAGTAAACTACAGGGCCTCCGGGGATCGACTGAAGCTTTCTTT
TRBJ2-2	NA	NA	TRBV11-3	CASSLSTGELFF	TGTGCCAGCAGTTTATCCACCGGGGAGCTGTTTTTT
TRBJ1-5	NA	NA	TRBV19	CASSIDRQTAQHF	TGTGCCAGTAGTATAGATCGCCAAACGGCCCAGCATTTT
TRBJ1-4	NA	NA	TRBV10-3	CAISAGRGVGEKLFF	TGTGCCATCAGTGCAGGGAGGGGTGTCGGTGAAAAACTGTTTTTT
TRBJ2-7	TRBD1	NA	TRBV12-5	CASKGQWLASSGQGYEQYF	TGTGCTAGTAAGGGGCAGTGGCTGGCGTCTTCGGGACAGGGCTACGAGCAGTACTTC
TRBJ1-2	NA	NA	TRBV4-1	CASSPQRGDYGYTF	TGCGCCAGCAGTCCTCAGCGGGGAGACTATGGCTACACCTTC
TRBJ2-2	NA	NA	TRBV21-1	CASSLWTSGGAVGELFF	TGTGCCAGCAGCCTATGGACTAGCGGGGGGGCGGTCGGGGAGCTGTTTTTT
TRBJ2-3	TRBD1	NA	TRBV20-1	CSASHTGESTDTQYF	TGCAGTGCTAGTCATACAGGGGAATCAACAGATACGCAGTATTTT
TRBJ1-5	NA	NA	TRBV23-1	CASTRMGRDQPQHF	TGCGCCAGCACTCGAATGGGCAGGGATCAGCCCCAGCATTTT
TRBJ2-3	TRBD2	few	TRBV2	CASRGLLGTDTQYF	TGTGCCAGCAGGGGACTACTAGGCACAGATACGCAGTATTTT
TRBJ2-3	NA	NA	TRBV5-1	CASSLPSTSTDTQYF	TGCGCCAGCAGCTTGCCCTCAACTAGCACAGATACGCAGTATTTT
TRBJ2-3	NA	NA	TRBV6-5	CASSYRVNRGRDTQYF	TGTGCCAGCAGTTACCGCGTGAATAGGGGTAGGGATACGCAGTATTTT
TRBJ2-2	TRBD2	NA	TRBV4-1	CASSQGGLAEPNLRIGELFF	TGCGCCAGCAGCCAAGGGGGACTAGCGGAACCGAACTTAAGAATCGGGGAGCTGTTTTTT